Each of the 3 T cell receptor beta chains below was sequenced from the same sample in a study of early T cells in non-severe SARS-CoV-2 infection. TCRdb fed the 5' RACE reads into MiXCR, producing one record per CDR3 protein. The sample has 60,000 to 75,000 distinct CDR3 sequences; 10% are singletons. Sequenced material: whole blood, taken at baseline. The receptors were gathered from an adult who was a healthcare worker with PCR-confirmed SARS-CoV-2 infection or an uninfected control (not recorded which).

The V call is TRBV28, the J call TRBJ1-1, with D possibly TRBD1 on 6 matching bases. The ends were cut back, 2 bases at V and 10 bases at J, with 14 bases in the middle. CDR1 and CDR2 (germline): MDHEN, SYDVKM. CDR3 length equals 13 residues. CDR3 sequence: CASSLRQEGRAFF. The CDR3 nucleotides are TGTGCCAGCAGTTTACGACAGGAGGGACGAGCTTTCTTT.

The rearrangement joins TRBV6-2 or TRBV6-3 to TRBJ2-7; TRBD1 is a possible D gene (6 bases). Germline loops: CDR1 MNHEY, CDR2 SVGEGT. V was cut by 5 bases and J by 5 bases, with 19 bases left in between. The CDR3 sequence is 15 residues long. The CDR3 DNA reads as TGTGCCAGCAGTCAAGATACAGGGAAGTTCCACGAGCAGTACTTC. Protein sequence: CASSQDTGKFHEQYF.

This clonotype has ten or more counts. The chain joins TRBV11-3 to TRBJ2-2; D is undetermined. Trimming took off 3 bases at V and 6 bases at J, with 2 bases between the two ends. From germline, CDR1 is SGHNT and CDR2 YENEEA. The CDR3 consists of 11 residues. The CDR3 region is CASSFAGELFF. CDR3 nucleotides: TGTGCCAGCAGCTTTGCCGGGGAGCTGTTTTTT.